This is a list of T cell receptor beta chains from one sample in a study of spatial heterogeneity in lung cancer. One entry per CDR3 protein, called by TCRdb with MiXCR from the 5' RACE reads. The sample has some 5,500 distinct CDR3 sequences, 11% to 15% seen once. The sequenced sample was lung tumor tissue, obtained at surgery. The receptors stem from a male donor with early-stage non-small cell lung cancer. Each CDR3 is given with its conserved first and last residue. A D gene is named only where the DNA matches it firmly. The listing skips clone size in some rows; elsewhere it reads once, few, many or a size class.

J	size	D	V	DNA	CDR3
TRBJ1-2	many	TRBD1	TRBV12-3/TRBV12-4	TGTGCCAGCAGGGGTACACCGGACAGGGGCGGAAGCTATGGCTACACCTTC	CASRGTPDRGGSYGYTF
TRBJ2-7	NA	TRBD1	TRBV27	TGTGCCAGCAGTTTTCACAGGGGATCCGAGCAGTACTTC	CASSFHRGSEQYF
TRBJ2-1	medium-sized	TRBD2	TRBV6-5	TGTGCCAGCAGCCCCAGCGGGGCCTCCTACAATGAGCAGTTCTTC	CASSPSGASYNEQFF
TRBJ2-2	NA	TRBD1	TRBV6-6	TGTGCCAGCAGGGACAGGGGGCTTACCGGGGAGCTGTTTTTT	CASRDRGLTGELFF
TRBJ1-1	medium-sized	NA	TRBV12-3/TRBV12-4	TGTGCCAGCAGTTTCGGAGACACTGAAGCTTTCTTT	CASSFGDTEAFF
TRBJ2-1	medium-sized	NA	TRBV7-3	TGTGCCAGCAGCTTAGCAGCGGCTACCTACAATGAGCAGTTCTTC	CASSLAAATYNEQFF
TRBJ2-6	many	TRBD1	TRBV25-1	TGTGCCAGCAGTGATTCGGGACAGCATTTCTCTGGGGCCAACGTCCTGACTTTC	CASSDSGQHFSGANVLTF
TRBJ2-1	many	TRBD1	TRBV29-1	TGCAGCGTTGAGGACAGGGGGCGAAATGAGCAGTTCTTC	CSVEDRGRNEQFF
TRBJ2-5	medium-sized	TRBD1	TRBV7-2	TGTGCCAGCAGCTTCGGGACAGCGCAAGAGACCCAGTACTTC	CASSFGTAQETQYF
TRBJ2-3	medium-sized	NA	TRBV28	TGTGCCAGCAGTCGCGGAGGGAGCACAGATACGCAGTATTTT	CASSRGGSTDTQYF
TRBJ1-4	large	NA	TRBV2	TGTGCCAGCAGTGAAGGGGAGACAGCAACTAATGAAAAACTGTTTTTT	CASSEGETATNEKLFF
TRBJ2-3	medium-sized	TRBD2	TRBV5-1	TGCGCCAGCAGCTGGGGGACTAGCGGGAGAGGAGATACGCAGTATTTT	CASSWGTSGRGDTQYF
TRBJ2-3	large	NA	TRBV2	TGTGCCATCAGACCTCCCGGGGCTCAAGCCCGACTCACAGATACGCAGTATTTT	CAIRPPGAQARLTDTQYF
TRBJ1-2	medium-sized	NA	TRBV10-3	TGTGCCACCATGTGGGGGCATAACTATGGCTACACCTTC	CATMWGHNYGYTF
TRBJ1-4	many	NA	TRBV7-9	TGTGCCAGCAGCATACAGGGACCTAATGAAAAACTGTTTTTT	CASSIQGPNEKLFF
TRBJ1-2	medium-sized	NA	TRBV28	TGTGCCAGCAGTCCCCGAGTAGAAGTCTATGGCTACACCTTC	CASSPRVEVYGYTF
TRBJ2-7	many	NA	TRBV5-1	TGCGCCAGCAGCTTGTTTGAGGAGCAGTACTTC	CASSLFEEQYF
TRBJ1-1	many	TRBD1	TRBV6-1	TGTGCCAGCAGTTTATTCGACAGGGGTGAGAAAGCTTTCTTT	CASSLFDRGEKAFF
TRBJ2-5	medium-sized	NA	TRBV7-2	TGTGCCAGCAGCTTAGCGGGGGCCACTCAAGAGACCCAGTACTTC	CASSLAGATQETQYF
TRBJ2-4	medium-sized	TRBD2	TRBV4-2	TGTGCCAGCAGCCAAGATAATGTAGCGGGTTTAGCCAAAAACATTCAGTACTTC	CASSQDNVAGLAKNIQYF
TRBJ2-5	many	NA	TRBV5-4	TGTGCCAGCAGCTTCTCGGAGACCCAGTACTTC	CASSFSETQYF
TRBJ2-1	many	NA	TRBV20-1	TGCAGTGCCCCACCTAACAGATACAATGAGCAGTTCTTC	CSAPPNRYNEQFF
TRBJ1-1	medium-sized	NA	TRBV29-1	TGCAGCGTTGGGACGGTGAACACTGAAGCTTTCTTT	CSVGTVNTEAFF
TRBJ2-3	many	TRBD2	TRBV20-1	TGCAGTGCCAGTTCGACTAGCGGGAAGACAGATACGCAGTATTTT	CSASSTSGKTDTQYF
TRBJ2-7	medium-sized	NA	TRBV6-7	TGTGCCAGCGGTTCGTCGCGAATGTCCTACGAGCAGTACTTC	CASGSSRMSYEQYF
TRBJ2-7	NA	TRBD2	TRBV12-3/TRBV12-4	TGTGCCAGCAGATCGGGACTAGCGGGAGGACGGAACGAGCAGTACTTC	CASRSGLAGGRNEQYF
TRBJ2-1	NA	TRBD2	TRBV30	TGTGCCTGGAGCGGGACTAGTTATGAGCAGTTCTTC	CAWSGTSYEQFF
TRBJ2-2	NA	NA	TRBV6-1	TGTGCCAGCACGTCGGGTAACGCGAACACCGGGGAGCTGTTTTTT	CASTSGNANTGELFF
TRBJ2-2	many	TRBD2	TRBV5-8	TGTGCCAGCAGCGCGGGGGTCAGGACACAAAACACCGGGGAGCTGTTTTTT	CASSAGVRTQNTGELFF
TRBJ2-4	few	TRBD2	TRBV20-1	TGCAGTGCTAGCAGCGGGAGGGTCGGTGGCATTCAGTACTTC	CSASSGRVGGIQYF
TRBJ2-7	many	NA	TRBV11-2	TGTGCCAGCAGCTCCTCCTTTCCACGGGGCTACGAGCAGTACTTC	CASSSSFPRGYEQYF
TRBJ2-7	medium-sized	NA	TRBV12-3/TRBV12-4	TGTGCCAGCAGTCCCATAAACTACGAGCAGTACTTC	CASSPINYEQYF
TRBJ2-3	NA	NA	TRBV10-3	TGTGCCATCAGTGAGTCTTCGAGGAACACAGATACGCAGTATTTT	CAISESSRNTDTQYF
TRBJ1-1	medium-sized	NA	TRBV5-1	TGCGCCAGCAGCCCCATTGGGACTGAAGCTTTCTTT	CASSPIGTEAFF
TRBJ2-7	NA	TRBD2	TRBV7-9	TGTGCCAGCAGCTTACAGCGGGGCTACGAGCAGTACTTC	CASSLQRGYEQYF
TRBJ1-2	many	TRBD1	TRBV20-1	TGCAGTGCTAGACAGGGGGAAAGGAGTGGCTACACCTTC	CSARQGERSGYTF
TRBJ2-4	many	NA	TRBV28	TGTGCCAGCAGTTTCAATGGTGCGGGAAACATTCAGTACTTC	CASSFNGAGNIQYF
TRBJ2-7	medium-sized	TRBD2	TRBV6-2/TRBV6-3	TGTGCCAGCAGTTGGGGACTAGGACAGAGCCCCTACGAGCAGTACTTC	CASSWGLGQSPYEQYF
TRBJ2-3	medium-sized	NA	TRBV27	TGTGCCACCAACAGGCCAGATACGCAGTATTTT	CATNRPDTQYF
TRBJ2-1	medium-sized	NA	TRBV20-1	TGCAGTGCTAGAGATGCGGAGGGATCCTACAATGAGCAGTTCTTC	CSARDAEGSYNEQFF
TRBJ2-1	medium-sized	NA	TRBV20-1	TGCAGTGCTCCCCAATGGGGCTACAATGAGCAGTTCTTC	CSAPQWGYNEQFF